These 18 T cell receptor beta chains share one sample of origin, sequenced in a study of blood T cell repertoires in COVID-19. Sequencing was performed with immunoSEQ multiplex PCR; in TCRdb, only in-frame clones are kept and a portion is missing. Of about 270,000 clones in the sample, roughly 90% were seen once. The material sequenced was peripheral blood. These receptor sequences come from a woman under 40 with COVID-19, enrolled during active disease.

The chain carries TRBV29-1 and TRBJ2-2; possibly TRBD1 for D (6 bases). The CDR3 runs to 16 residues. Germline CDR1 reads SQVTM; CDR2 reads ANQGSEA. The V gene lost 4 bases and the J gene lost 1 base, with 16 bases spanning the gap. This CDR3 is CSVVFLEQGNTGELFF. The CDR3 bases are TGCAGCGTTGTGTTCTTAGAACAGGGGAACACCGGGGAGCTGTTTTTT.

In its sample, this clone was seen once. The V gene is TRBV14, the J gene TRBJ1-2; D call uncertain. The germline CDR1 and CDR2 sequences are SGHDN and FVKESK. Deletions cut 1 base from V and 4 bases from J, with 13 bases between. This CDR3 is 15 amino acids long. The CDR3 bases are TGTGCCAGCAGCCAAGGGATGGGCAGTCTCTATGGCTACACCTTC. Its protein product is CASSQGMGSLYGYTF.

The chain uses TRBV15 and TRBJ2-7; 9 nucleotides align to TRBD1. The CDR3 is made up of 16 amino acids. Trimming at V came to 2 bases and at J to 6 bases, leaving 11 bases not matched to a gene. Germline CDR1 is LNHNV and CDR2 is YYDKDF (reference sequence). CDR3 nucleotide sequence: TGTGCCACCAGCAGAAGAGGACAGGGGACTTACTCCGAGCAGTACTTC. Protein product: CATSRRGQGTYSEQYF.

The chain combines TRBV6-5 with TRBJ2-1; D might be TRBD1 (5 bases). CDR3 length: 16 amino acids. The germline V and J ends were trimmed by 4 bases and 12 bases, with 25 bases remaining between them. Per the germline V gene, CDR1 is MNHEY and CDR2 is SVGAGI. In nucleotides, the CDR3 is TGTGCCAGCAGTTCCTTCGACAGTACAGAGGCCCCAGGGCAGTTCTTC. Encoded protein: CASSSFDSTEAPGQFF.

The chain employs TRBV3-1 (or the pseudogene TRBV3-2) and TRBJ2-1; TRBD2 aligns across 8 bases. Trimming at V came to 6 bases and at J to 5 bases, leaving 6 bases not matched to a gene. The CDR3 loop spans 14 amino acids. The V gene's germline CDR1 is LGHDT and CDR2 YNNKEL (reference sequence). The CDR3 loop is CASRGGGRHNEQFF. The CDR3 nucleotides are TGTGCCAGCAGGGGCGGGGGGAGGCACAATGAGCAGTTCTTC.

This chain connects TRBV28 to TRBJ1-6, with D possibly matching TRBD1 (6 bases). Germline values: CDR1 MDHEN, CDR2 SYDVKM. V shed 3 bases and J shed 8 bases, with 11 bases lying between them. The CDR3 contains 14 residues. The CDR3 loop is CASSFRDNDSPLHF. The CDR3 nucleotides read TGTGCCAGCAGTTTTAGGGACAATGATTCACCCCTCCACTTT.

The gene calls are TRBV7-9 and TRBJ1-3; 9 positions agree with TRBD1. Germline CDR1 reads SEHNR; CDR2 reads FQNEAQ (reference sequence). V lost 5 bases, J lost 3 bases, and 8 bases stayed unmatched. The CDR3 totals 16 residues. CDR3 DNA sequence: TGTGCCAGCAGCCATGGGGGACAGGGCCTTGGAAACACCATATATTTT. It specifies CASSHGGQGLGNTIYF.

V is TRBV5-1 and J is TRBJ1-6, with 9 nucleotides matching TRBD1. With 0 bases clipped from V and 8 bases from J, the junction kept 3 bases outside the gene matches. Germline values: CDR1 SGHRS, CDR2 YFSETQ. The CDR3 covers 15 residues. The CDR3 reads CASSLGGQGYSPLHF. CDR3 in DNA: TGCGCCAGCAGCTTGGGCGGACAGGGGTATTCACCCCTCCACTTT.

The rearrangement uses TRBV2 and TRBJ1-1; D is ambiguous. The length of the CDR3 is 13 residues. Germline CDR1 SNHLY, CDR2 FYNNEI. The ends were cut back, 2 bases at V and 6 bases at J, with 10 bases in the middle. CDR3 protein: CASSEWHSPEAFF. As DNA, the CDR3 is TGTGCCAGCAGTGAATGGCATAGCCCTGAAGCTTTCTTT.

The CDR3 reads CASSLGGQPQHF. Written as DNA, the CDR3 is TGTGCCAGCAGCTTAGGCGGTCAGCCCCAGCATTTT. The chain uses TRBV7-2 and TRBJ1-5, with D hard to call. Germline assignment: CDR1 SGHTA and CDR2 FQGNSA. This CDR3 comprises 12 residues. The V and J ends lost 1 base and 6 bases respectively, with 4 bases between them. Full variable domain (rest looked up from reference TRBV7-2 and TRBJ1-5): GAGVSQSPSNKVTEKGKDVELRCDPISGHTALYWYRQSLGQGLEFLIYFQGNSAPDKSGLPSDRFSAERTGGSVSTLTIQRTQQEDSAVYLCASSLGGQPQHFGDGTRLSIL.

This chain connects TRBV29-1 to TRBJ1-2; 9 bases fit TRBD1. Germline values: CDR1 SQVTM, CDR2 ANQGSEA. The CDR3 length is 14 residues. The V gene end was trimmed by 2 bases and the J gene end by 8 bases; junction bases not matched to a gene: 9. Written as DNA, the CDR3 is TGCAGCGTTGAACCCCGGGACAGGGTGTGGGGCTACACCTTC. As protein: CSVEPRDRVWGYTF.

The chain employs TRBV2 and TRBJ2-5, with 7 bases matching TRBD2. The CDR3 has 14 residues. With 6 bases clipped from V and 6 bases from J, the junction kept 10 bases outside the gene matches. Per the germline V gene, CDR1 is SNHLY and CDR2 is FYNNEI. CDR3 sequence: CASRGGLSEKTQYF. The CDR3 nucleotides read TGTGCCAGCAGGGGGGGGTTATCGGAAAAGACCCAGTACTTC.

The chain uses TRBV5-1 and TRBJ2-3, with TRBD2 matching 13 bases. From germline, CDR1 is SGHRS and CDR2 YFSETQ. V gave up 4 bases and J gave up 4 bases; unmatched junction bases: 9. The CDR3 totals 17 residues. Here the CDR3 DNA reads TGCGCCAGCAGCCTAGCGACTAGCGGGGGGAGGGCAGATACGCAGTATTTT. Amino acids: CASSLATSGGRADTQYF.

This clone was seen once. The rearrangement links TRBV7-6 to TRBJ2-3, with 10 bases aligning to TRBD2. J gave up 1 base and V 5 bases, and 6 bases lay outside the gene matches. Germline values: CDR1 SGHVS, CDR2 FNYEAQ. The CDR3 runs to 16 residues. CDR3 sequence reads: CASSETLAGGTDTQYF. DNA for the CDR3: TGTGCCAGCAGCGAAACGCTAGCGGGGGGCACAGATACGCAGTATTTT.

This chain joins TRBV3-1 (or the pseudogene TRBV3-2) and TRBJ1-2; tentatively, D is TRBD1 (5 bases). V was shortened by 2 bases and J by 3 bases, with 7 bases between the two germline ends. Germline V gene lookup returns CDR1 LGHDT and CDR2 YNNKEL (reference sequence). The CDR3 has 13 amino acids. CDR3 nucleotides: TGTGCCAGCAGCCAAACAGGACACTATGGCTACACCTTC. Protein sequence: CASSQTGHYGYTF.

In this sample, this clone turned up once. V and J are TRBV20-1 and TRBJ1-2; D gene ambiguous. CDR1 DFQATT and CDR2 SNEGSKA come from the germline V gene (reference sequence). Trimming left V 3 bases short and J 8 bases short, with 16 bases between. There are 13 residues in the CDR3. The CDR3 coding sequence is TGCAGTGCTAGTCAGCGGTCGGTTCAGGGCTACACCTTC. Protein: CSASQRSVQGYTF.

The rearrangement links TRBV28 to TRBJ1-3; D is unresolved. The CDR3 is 13 amino acids. Germline V lookup: CDR1 MDHEN, CDR2 SYDVKM. Trimming took off 6 bases at V and 2 bases at J, with 8 bases between the two ends. In nucleotides, the CDR3 is TGTGCCAGCAGCCTAGAGGCTGGAAACACCATATATTTT. This translates into CASSLEAGNTIYF.

The rearrangement links TRBV19 to TRBJ1-3, with D perhaps TRBD1 (5 bases). This CDR3 has 14 residues. Trimming pared 1 base from V and 2 bases from J, leaving 6 bases between. Per the germline V gene, CDR1 is LNHDA and CDR2 is SQIVND (reference sequence). CDR3 sequence: CASSIAGTGNTIYF. The CDR3 bases are TGTGCCAGTAGTATAGCAGGGACTGGAAACACCATATATTTT.